This T cell receptor beta chain was observed in a study of T cells in Graves' hyperthyroidism and ophthalmopathy. Study conclusions and caveats: A model built on 13 V-J features separated ophthalmopathy from stable hyperthyroidism. Most thyroid clonotypes that were expanded above 0.001 also turned up in blood.

This clonotype was recorded a few times. Antigen: not known. Template material for amplifying TCR beta CDR3 regions consisted of RNA transcripts. The HTBI primer set drove a first-round RT-PCR of the TCR CDR3. TCRdb fed the multiplex PCR reads into MiXCR, producing one record per CDR3 protein. This sample has hundreds of thousands of distinct CDR3 sequences, with roughly 16% found just once. This CDR3 region has 14 residues. The V gene's germline CDR1 is MNHNS and CDR2 SASEGT. After removal of 5 bases from V and 10 bases from J, the junction contained 10 bases not matched to a gene. The source of this sequence is a woman between 25 and 40 years old with Graves' hyperthyroidism. The chain employs TRBV6-1 and TRBJ2-1; 8 bases match TRBD2. Specimen: blood. CDR3 protein: CASSFPGGPWEQFF. In nucleotides, the CDR3 is TGTGCCAGCAGTTTCCCGGGAGGGCCTTGGGAGCAGTTCTTC.